This TCR beta chain was captured by sequencing in a study of shared clonotypes between healthy human individuals. Germline CDR1 is SGHNT and CDR2 is YENEEA. V was shortened by 5 bases and J by 6 bases, with 17 bases between the two germline ends. This CDR3 region has 15 residues. This clone showed up just a few times. This table comes from immunoSEQ multiplex PCR, and its TCRdb copy is limited to in-frame clones, with some not included. The sample includes under 600,000 clones, around 77% seen only once; the top ten take more than 10%. The TCR comes from a middle-aged woman in good health. Some clones in this sample may be carry-over from other donors' samples. The V and J genes are TRBV11-3 and TRBJ2-1; possibly TRBD2 for D (5 bases). The sample comprised PBMCs. In nucleotides, the CDR3 is TGTGCCAGCAGCGAGCCGGGAATTGAAGCCAATGAGCAGTTCTTC. It specifies CASSEPGIEANEQFF. The full variable domain, its missing parts supplied by reference TRBV11-3 and TRBJ2-1, is EAGVVQSPRYKIIEKKQPVAFWCNPISGHNTLYWYLQNLGQGPELLIRYENEEAVDDSQLPKDRFSAERLKGVDSTLKIQPAELGDSAVYLCASSEPGIEANEQFFGPGTRLTVL.